Listed below are T cell receptor beta chains from one sample, sequenced in a study of T-cell memory formation after mild COVID-19. TCRdb re-analysed the 5' RACE reads in MiXCR, keeping a single row per CDR3 protein. The table includes 45,000 or so distinct CDR3 sequences, 6% to 7% detected once. The material sequenced was PBMCs or a T cell subset sorted from them (not recorded which). Source of these receptors: an adult who had mild COVID-19 (a few samples of this study predate the infection). Cell type and time point are not known. Both conserved end residues are part of each CDR3. Fields, in order: CDR3 protein, CDR3 DNA, clone size, J gene, D gene, V gene. The D gene is left open where the match is weak. Size values are once, few and many counts, or a class for expanded clones, and some rows have none.

CDR3aa: CASSLAIRFPYTDTQYF
CDR3nt: TGTGCCAGCAGCTTAGCGATCCGTTTCCCCTACACAGATACGCAGTATTTT
abundance: many
j_gene: TRBJ2-3
d_gene: NA
v_gene: TRBV7-8

CDR3aa: CASSQHGAPDNEQFF
CDR3nt: TGTGCCAGCAGCCAACACGGGGCACCTGACAATGAGCAGTTCTTC
abundance: NA
j_gene: TRBJ2-1
d_gene: NA
v_gene: TRBV14

CDR3aa: CASSSAQGRGYTF
CDR3nt: TGTGCCAGCAGCTCAGCCCAGGGAAGAGGCTACACCTTC
abundance: many
j_gene: TRBJ1-2
d_gene: NA
v_gene: TRBV12-3/TRBV12-4

CDR3aa: CASSETGGQPQHF
CDR3nt: TGTGCCAGCAGTGAGACAGGGGGACAGCCCCAGCATTTT
abundance: many
j_gene: TRBJ1-5
d_gene: TRBD1
v_gene: TRBV12-3/TRBV12-4

CDR3aa: CSARVGAYNEQFF
CDR3nt: TGCAGTGCTAGAGTCGGGGCCTACAATGAGCAGTTCTTC
abundance: many
j_gene: TRBJ2-1
d_gene: NA
v_gene: TRBV20-1

CDR3aa: CATSELGDNYGYTF
CDR3nt: TGTGCCACCAGCGAGCTGGGTGACAACTATGGCTACACCTTC
abundance: NA
j_gene: TRBJ1-2
d_gene: NA
v_gene: TRBV15

CDR3aa: CASSAGFGVGSYNEQFF
CDR3nt: TGTGCCAGCAGTGCAGGATTTGGGGTAGGGTCCTACAATGAGCAGTTCTTC
abundance: many
j_gene: TRBJ2-1
d_gene: NA
v_gene: TRBV2

CDR3aa: CASSHGVVPNEQFF
CDR3nt: TGCGCCAGCAGCCACGGGGTAGTACCCAATGAGCAGTTCTTC
abundance: NA
j_gene: TRBJ2-1
d_gene: NA
v_gene: TRBV4-1

CDR3aa: CSAIRGNTEAFF
CDR3nt: TGCAGTGCTATCAGAGGGAACACTGAAGCTTTCTTT
abundance: few
j_gene: TRBJ1-1
d_gene: NA
v_gene: TRBV20-1

CDR3aa: CASSQDPMGLASTDTQYF
CDR3nt: TGCGCCAGCAGCCAAGACCCTATGGGGCTAGCAAGCACAGATACGCAGTATTTT
abundance: NA
j_gene: TRBJ2-3
d_gene: NA
v_gene: TRBV4-1

CDR3aa: CASSPGLAGIADTQYF
CDR3nt: TGTGCCAGCAGCCCCGGACTAGCGGGGATAGCAGATACGCAGTATTTT
abundance: many
j_gene: TRBJ2-3
d_gene: TRBD2
v_gene: TRBV7-9

CDR3aa: CASSRQGVTGELFF
CDR3nt: TGTGCCAGCAGTAGACAGGGAGTCACCGGGGAGCTGTTTTTT
abundance: medium-sized
j_gene: TRBJ2-2
d_gene: TRBD1
v_gene: TRBV12-3/TRBV12-4

CDR3aa: CATEGNDGYTF
CDR3nt: TGTGCCACCGAGGGGAACGATGGCTACACCTTC
abundance: few
j_gene: TRBJ1-2
d_gene: NA
v_gene: TRBV3-1

CDR3aa: CASSLVSGTGQANEQFF
CDR3nt: TGCGCCAGCAGCTTGGTTTCCGGGACAGGGCAGGCCAATGAGCAGTTCTTC
abundance: many
j_gene: TRBJ2-1
d_gene: TRBD1
v_gene: TRBV5-1

CDR3aa: CASSVRTGATGEQYF
CDR3nt: TGTGCCAGCAGCGTAAGGACAGGGGCGACAGGCGAGCAGTACTTC
abundance: many
j_gene: TRBJ2-7
d_gene: TRBD1
v_gene: TRBV5-6

CDR3aa: CASSAGLAGLSDTQYF
CDR3nt: TGTGCCAGCAGTGCCGGACTAGCGGGTCTATCAGATACGCAGTATTTT
abundance: many
j_gene: TRBJ2-3
d_gene: TRBD2
v_gene: TRBV6-6

CDR3aa: CASKIGLARTDTQYF
CDR3nt: TGTGCCAGCAAAATCGGACTAGCAAGGACAGATACGCAGTATTTT
abundance: few
j_gene: TRBJ2-3
d_gene: TRBD2
v_gene: TRBV5-4

CDR3aa: CASSQRGGSFYGYTF
CDR3nt: TGTGCCAGCAGCCAGCGGGGGGGATCTTTCTATGGCTACACCTTC
abundance: many
j_gene: TRBJ1-2
d_gene: NA
v_gene: TRBV27

CDR3aa: CASSPGDRWGETQYF
CDR3nt: TGTGCCAGCAGCCCAGGGGACAGATGGGGGGAGACCCAGTACTTC
abundance: many
j_gene: TRBJ2-5
d_gene: TRBD1
v_gene: TRBV7-2

CDR3aa: CASRHIRDYPPGELFF
CDR3nt: TGTGCCAGCAGACATATCCGGGACTATCCCCCCGGGGAGCTGTTTTTT
abundance: few
j_gene: TRBJ2-2
d_gene: TRBD2
v_gene: TRBV6-5

CDR3aa: CSVEVANTQYF
CDR3nt: TGCAGCGTTGAAGTGGCGAATACGCAGTATTTT
abundance: medium-sized
j_gene: TRBJ2-3
d_gene: NA
v_gene: TRBV29-1

CDR3aa: CAWTGGANQPQHF
CDR3nt: TGTGCCTGGACAGGGGGCGCAAATCAGCCCCAGCATTTT
abundance: NA
j_gene: TRBJ1-5
d_gene: TRBD1
v_gene: TRBV30

CDR3aa: CASSQGSRGSSGNTIYF
CDR3nt: TGTGCCAGCAGCCAAGGATCACGGGGGAGCTCTGGAAACACCATATATTTT
abundance: NA
j_gene: TRBJ1-3
d_gene: NA
v_gene: TRBV4-2

CDR3aa: CASSASRVGNNEQFF
CDR3nt: TGTGCCAGCAGTGCTTCCAGGGTCGGTAACAATGAGCAGTTCTTC
abundance: many
j_gene: TRBJ2-1
d_gene: NA
v_gene: TRBV27

CDR3aa: CASSLLNRASSYNEQFF
CDR3nt: TGTGCCAGCAGTTTACTGAACAGGGCCAGCTCCTACAATGAGCAGTTCTTC
abundance: many
j_gene: TRBJ2-1
d_gene: NA
v_gene: TRBV12-3/TRBV12-4

CDR3aa: CASSPLVFGAEAFF
CDR3nt: TGTGCCAGCTCACCACTAGTTTTTGGAGCTGAAGCTTTCTTT
abundance: many
j_gene: TRBJ1-1
d_gene: NA
v_gene: TRBV18

CDR3aa: CASSPRPAGTEAFF
CDR3nt: TGTGCCAGCAGCCCGAGACCCGCCGGGACTGAAGCTTTCTTT
abundance: NA
j_gene: TRBJ1-1
d_gene: NA
v_gene: TRBV11-3

CDR3aa: CASSMQETQYF
CDR3nt: TGCGCCAGCAGCATGCAAGAGACCCAGTACTTC
abundance: few
j_gene: TRBJ2-5
d_gene: NA
v_gene: TRBV5-1

CDR3aa: CASSQYSEKLFF
CDR3nt: TGTGCCAGCAGCCAATATAGTGAAAAACTGTTTTTT
abundance: few
j_gene: TRBJ1-4
d_gene: NA
v_gene: TRBV3-1

CDR3aa: CSARVTASNEQYF
CDR3nt: TGCAGTGCTAGAGTGACGGCGTCTAACGAGCAGTACTTC
abundance: NA
j_gene: TRBJ2-7
d_gene: NA
v_gene: TRBV20-1

CDR3aa: CASSSWTSGRDSEQFF
CDR3nt: TGTGCCAGCAGCTCGTGGACTAGCGGGAGAGATAGTGAGCAGTTCTTC
abundance: many
j_gene: TRBJ2-1
d_gene: TRBD2
v_gene: TRBV7-9

CDR3aa: CASGRQDRDEETQYF
CDR3nt: TGTGCCAGCGGACGTCAGGACAGGGACGAAGAGACCCAGTACTTC
abundance: many
j_gene: TRBJ2-5
d_gene: TRBD1
v_gene: TRBV5-6

CDR3aa: CASSIRLATGNIQYF
CDR3nt: TGTGCCAGTAGTATACGGCTCGCGACAGGGAACATTCAGTACTTC
abundance: many
j_gene: TRBJ2-4
d_gene: TRBD1
v_gene: TRBV19

CDR3aa: CASSDSTGLDYNEQFF
CDR3nt: TGTGCCAGCAGTGACTCGACCGGACTAGATTACAATGAGCAGTTCTTC
abundance: many
j_gene: TRBJ2-1
d_gene: TRBD2
v_gene: TRBV6-4

CDR3aa: CASSEGTSRGDTQYF
CDR3nt: TGTGCCAGCAGCGAAGGGACTAGCAGGGGAGATACGCAGTATTTT
abundance: few
j_gene: TRBJ2-3
d_gene: TRBD2
v_gene: TRBV4-2

CDR3aa: CASSTDRNTEAFF
CDR3nt: TGTGCCAGCAGCACTGACAGGAACACTGAAGCTTTCTTT
abundance: many
j_gene: TRBJ1-1
d_gene: NA
v_gene: TRBV12-3/TRBV12-4

CDR3aa: CATSREGNTEAFF
CDR3nt: TGTGCCACCAGCAGAGAGGGGAACACTGAAGCTTTCTTT
abundance: NA
j_gene: TRBJ1-1
d_gene: NA
v_gene: TRBV15

CDR3aa: CASSNAGGTTEAFF
CDR3nt: TGTGCCAGTAGTAACGCAGGGGGCACCACTGAAGCTTTCTTT
abundance: few
j_gene: TRBJ1-1
d_gene: TRBD1
v_gene: TRBV19

CDR3aa: CASSPSFYGTQYF
CDR3nt: TGTGCCAGCAGCCCCTCATTCTATGGGACCCAGTACTTC
abundance: many
j_gene: TRBJ2-5
d_gene: NA
v_gene: TRBV4-2

CDR3aa: CASSGSGTGISDTQYF
CDR3nt: TGTGCCAGCAGCGGATCCGGGACAGGGATTTCAGATACGCAGTATTTT
abundance: NA
j_gene: TRBJ2-3
d_gene: TRBD1
v_gene: TRBV12-3/TRBV12-4

CDR3aa: CASSLAWQNTDTQYF
CDR3nt: TGCGCCAGCAGCTTGGCGTGGCAGAACACAGATACGCAGTATTTT
abundance: many
j_gene: TRBJ2-3
d_gene: NA
v_gene: TRBV5-1

CDR3aa: CASSFGTEVSGANVLTF
CDR3nt: TGTGCCAGCAGCTTCGGGACAGAAGTCTCTGGGGCCAACGTCCTGACTTTC
abundance: many
j_gene: TRBJ2-6
d_gene: TRBD1
v_gene: TRBV5-6

CDR3aa: CATSDWTSAFHNEQFF
CDR3nt: TGTGCCACCAGTGATTGGACTAGCGCATTTCACAATGAGCAGTTCTTC
abundance: many
j_gene: TRBJ2-1
d_gene: TRBD2
v_gene: TRBV24-1

CDR3aa: CSVEDGTAKETQYF
CDR3nt: TGCAGCGTTGAAGATGGGACGGCTAAAGAGACCCAGTACTTC
abundance: many
j_gene: TRBJ2-5
d_gene: NA
v_gene: TRBV29-1

CDR3aa: CASSQGFRAVSGNTIYF
CDR3nt: TGTGCCAGCAGCCAAGGTTTTAGGGCCGTCTCTGGAAACACCATATATTTT
abundance: many
j_gene: TRBJ1-3
d_gene: NA
v_gene: TRBV3-1

CDR3aa: CASSLERGGEQFF
CDR3nt: TGTGCCAGCAGCTTAGAGCGGGGGGGCGAGCAGTTCTTC
abundance: many
j_gene: TRBJ2-1
d_gene: TRBD2
v_gene: TRBV7-7

CDR3aa: CASSSDRRYEQYF
CDR3nt: TGTGCCAGCAGTTCGGACAGGCGCTACGAGCAGTACTTC
abundance: many
j_gene: TRBJ2-7
d_gene: TRBD1
v_gene: TRBV7-2

CDR3aa: CSASRTWDSNQPQHF
CDR3nt: TGCAGTGCTAGCCGGACCTGGGATAGCAATCAGCCCCAGCATTTT
abundance: NA
j_gene: TRBJ1-5
d_gene: NA
v_gene: TRBV20-1

CDR3aa: CASSVESGYTGELFF
CDR3nt: TGTGCCAGCAGCGTAGAATCTGGGTACACCGGGGAGCTGTTTTTT
abundance: NA
j_gene: TRBJ2-2
d_gene: NA
v_gene: TRBV9

CDR3aa: CASSLEYNSPLHF
CDR3nt: TGTGCCAGCAGCTTAGAGTATAATTCACCCCTCCACTTT
abundance: many
j_gene: TRBJ1-6
d_gene: NA
v_gene: TRBV7-9

CDR3aa: CASSPPGVNEQFF
CDR3nt: TGTGCCAGCAGCCCGCCCGGGGTAAATGAGCAGTTCTTC
abundance: many
j_gene: TRBJ2-1
d_gene: NA
v_gene: TRBV7-2

CDR3aa: CASSLVDGASEKLFF
CDR3nt: TGTGCCAGCAGCTTAGTGGATGGAGCGAGTGAAAAACTGTTTTTT
abundance: many
j_gene: TRBJ1-4
d_gene: NA
v_gene: TRBV7-9

CDR3aa: CASSLFFRLAGGPRGANVLTF
CDR3nt: TGTGCCAGCAGCTTATTTTTCCGACTAGCGGGAGGGCCGAGGGGGGCCAACGTCCTGACTTTC
abundance: NA
j_gene: TRBJ2-6
d_gene: TRBD2
v_gene: TRBV7-2

CDR3aa: CSVQPGTAEAFF
CDR3nt: TGCAGCGTCCAACCCGGGACAGCTGAAGCTTTCTTT
abundance: many
j_gene: TRBJ1-1
d_gene: TRBD1
v_gene: TRBV29-1

CDR3aa: CASSQAKDYRNEQFF
CDR3nt: TGCGCCAGCAGCCAAGCAAAGGACTATAGGAATGAGCAGTTCTTC
abundance: many
j_gene: TRBJ2-1
d_gene: NA
v_gene: TRBV4-3

CDR3aa: CAWSVGTANTEAFF
CDR3nt: TGTGCCTGGAGTGTAGGAACCGCGAACACTGAAGCTTTCTTT
abundance: many
j_gene: TRBJ1-1
d_gene: NA
v_gene: TRBV30

CDR3aa: CASSFQPGLAGETQYF
CDR3nt: TGTGCCAGCAGCTTCCAACCAGGACTAGCGGGAGAGACCCAGTACTTC
abundance: NA
j_gene: TRBJ2-5
d_gene: TRBD2
v_gene: TRBV11-2

CDR3aa: CASSPRLAGGYEQYF
CDR3nt: TGTGCCAGCAGCCCTCGACTAGCGGGAGGGTACGAGCAGTACTTC
abundance: few
j_gene: TRBJ2-7
d_gene: TRBD2
v_gene: TRBV9

CDR3aa: CASSQERVAGTYEQYF
CDR3nt: TGCGCCAGCAGCCAGGAACGGGTGGCAGGGACCTACGAGCAGTACTTC
abundance: many
j_gene: TRBJ2-7
d_gene: NA
v_gene: TRBV4-1

CDR3aa: CASSYVGLPGDTQYF
CDR3nt: TGTGCCAGCAGTTACGTCGGGCTCCCTGGGGATACGCAGTATTTT
abundance: few
j_gene: TRBJ2-3
d_gene: NA
v_gene: TRBV6-2/TRBV6-3